This TCR beta chain was obtained from a study of metastatic and nonmetastatic thyroid tumors. Findings and limits, study-wide: Compared with benign nodules, malignant thyroid tumors were reported to have significantly higher TCR beta diversity in both blood and tumor.

This clone was counted many times. Its antigen is undetermined. Germline V CDR1 and CDR2: MNHNS, SASEGT. V was cut by 6 bases and J by 3 bases, with 12 bases left in between. This CDR3 is built from 14 residues. Every patient was untreated before thyroid surgery. TCRdb re-clonotyped the PCR reads through MiXCR. The table lists 100,000 or so clones, under 15% of them singletons. This chain links TRBV6-1 with TRBJ1-3, with D possibly being TRBD1 (5 bases). The specimen was blood. The TCR sequence derives from a female donor with papillary thyroid cancer or a benign thyroid nodule (not recorded which). Some clones in this sample may be carry-over from other donors' samples. CDR3 DNA sequence: TGTGCCAGCAGCCTTACAGGACTTGGAAACACCATATATTTT. Translating gives CASSLTGLGNTIYF.